This TCR beta chain is drawn from a study of TIL therapy for anti-PD-1-resistant metastatic lung cancer. Study-wide context: Tumor harvest preceded PD-1/PD-L1 blockade, followed by nivolumab treatment. Patients had a median age of almost 55 years (range 38-75).

Per the germline V gene, CDR1 is SGHKS and CDR2 is YYEKEE (reference sequence). The V gene lost 3 bases and the J gene lost 4 bases, with 19 bases spanning the gap. The CDR3 spans 16 residues. The immunoSEQ assay was v3. Sequencing was performed with immunoSEQ multiplex PCR; in TCRdb, only in-frame clones are kept and a portion is missing. The sample shows about 20,000 clones, 70% to 85% of them seen only once. This clone came up once. Indicated time point: pre-treatment sample, taken before nivolumab and TIL therapy. Adults with stage 4 NSCLC were enrolled in a phase I trial. The rearrangement uses TRBV5-5 and TRBJ2-5; the D gene is possibly TRBD2 (6 bases). This sample comprised blood, obtained at baseline. This clonotype originated in a person between 30 and 80 years old with non-small cell lung cancer. CDR3 loop: CASSSGDSNAGETQYF. DNA for the CDR3: TGTGCCAGCAGCTCGGGGGACTCAAATGCGGGAGAGACCCAGTACTTC. Filled out from reference TRBV5-5 and TRBJ2-5, the complete variable domain reads DAGVTQSPTHLIKTRGQQVTLRCSPISGHKSVSWYQQVLGQGPQFIFQYYEKEERGRGNFPDRFSARQFPNYSSELNVNALLLGDSALYLCASSSGDSNAGETQYFGPGTRLLVL.